Shown below are 10 T cell receptor beta chains from a single sample sequenced in a study of blood T cell repertoires in COVID-19. Assay used: immunoSEQ multiplex PCR; TCRdb lists only in-frame clones, some missing. This sample has some 80,000 clones, with approximately 86% found just once. The material sequenced was peripheral blood. These receptor sequences come from a human donor in a cohort sampled during active COVID-19.

This sequence joins TRBV27 and TRBJ2-7; D perhaps matches TRBD1 (5 bases). Trimming pared 8 bases from V and 2 bases from J, leaving 10 bases between. The CDR3 is 12 amino acids. The germline CDR1 and CDR2 sequences are MNHEY and SMNVEV (reference sequence). CDR3 amino acids: CASGALTYEQYF. As DNA, the CDR3 is TGTGCCAGCGGGGCCCTTACCTACGAGCAGTACTTC.

This chain connects TRBV5-1 to TRBJ2-2; 11 bases map to TRBD1. The V gene end was trimmed by 3 bases and the J gene end by 4 bases; junction bases not matched to a gene: 5. This CDR3 is 16 amino acids long. Germline V lookup: CDR1 SGHRS, CDR2 YFSETQ. DNA of the CDR3: TGCGCCAGCAGCTGGGGGACAGGGGGACTCACCGGGGAGCTGTTTTTT. This codes for CASSWGTGGLTGELFF. The complete variable domain, with remaining parts taken from reference TRBV5-1 and TRBJ2-2, reads KAGVTQTPRYLIKTRGQQVTLSCSPISGHRSVSWYQQTPGQGLQFLFEYFSETQRNKGNFPGRFSGRQFSNSRSEMNVSTLELGDSALYLCASSWGTGGLTGELFFGEGSRLTVL.

The chain is built from TRBV6-2 or TRBV6-3 and TRBJ1-5; tentative D call: TRBD1 (6 bases). V shed 4 bases and J shed 7 bases, with 14 bases lying between them. Germline V CDR1 and CDR2: MNHEY, SVGEGT. The CDR3 runs to 14 residues. Here the CDR3 reads CASSLFAGEQPQHF. Here the CDR3 DNA reads TGTGCCAGCAGTTTGTTCGCAGGGGAGCAGCCCCAGCATTTT.

The rearrangement joins TRBV18 to TRBJ2-5, with 9 bases aligning to TRBD2. The CDR3 runs 16 residues. Germline values: CDR1 KGHSH, CDR2 LQKENI. V was clipped by 2 bases and J by 4 bases; unmatched bases: 8. The CDR3, as DNA: TGTGCCAGCTCACCATTCGGGACAGCGGGGGGAGAGACCCAGTACTTC. This translates into CASSPFGTAGGETQYF.

This clone has ten or more counts. The chain couples TRBV15 to TRBJ1-2; 11 nucleotides line up with TRBD1. V lost 0 bases, J lost 4 bases, and 13 bases stayed unmatched. Germline-derived CDR1 and CDR2 are LNHNV and YYDKDF (reference sequence). The CDR3 spans 19 residues. CDR3 protein: CATSRDPRTGGAGAYGYTF. In DNA, the CDR3 is TGTGCCACCAGCAGAGATCCAAGGACAGGGGGCGCCGGGGCCTATGGCTACACCTTC. The full variable domain, in which reference TRBV15 and TRBJ1-2 provide the parts outside the CDR3, is DAMVIQNPRYQVTQFGKPVTLSCSQTLNHNVMYWYQQKSSQAPKLLFHYYDKDFNNEADTPDNFQSRRPNTSFCFLDIRSPGLGDTAMYLCATSRDPRTGGAGAYGYTFGSGTRLTVV.

The chain recombines TRBV30 with TRBJ2-5, with 8 bases identical to TRBD2. The germline V gene encodes CDR1 GTSNPN and CDR2 SVGIG (reference sequence). The CDR3 loop spans 13 amino acids. The ends lost 3 bases at V and 5 bases at J; junction bases unmatched: 5. For the CDR3, the DNA is TGTGCCTGGAGCGCGGGACTAGTGGAGACCCAGTACTTC. Translation gives CAWSAGLVETQYF.

The chain is built from TRBV9 and TRBJ2-3; a weak D match, TRBD1 (5 bases). Between the trimmed V and J ends, which lost 4 bases and 5 bases, there was a span of 14 bases. CDR1 is SGDLS, CDR2 YYNGEE, per germline. This CDR3 region has 14 residues. CDR3 residues: CASSLRTYRDTQYF. Written as DNA, the CDR3 is TGTGCCAGCAGCTTACGGACATACCGAGATACGCAGTATTTT.

The gene calls are TRBV24-1 and TRBJ1-4, with TRBD1 matching over 9 bases. Trimming cost V 1 base and J 11 bases; bases outside gene matches: 10. Germline CDR1 KGHDR, CDR2 SFDVKD. The CDR3 has 16 amino acids. The CDR3 DNA reads TGTGCCACCAGTGATTTACCCCCGGGACAGGGAGGGAAACTGTTTTTT. Encoded protein: CATSDLPPGQGGKLFF.

The CDR3 DNA reads as TGTGCCAGCAGCCAAACATCCGTGAACACTGAAGCTTTCTTT. Residues: CASSQTSVNTEAFF. This chain joins TRBV11-2 and TRBJ1-1, with D uncertain. The length of the CDR3 is 14 residues. CDR1 is SGHAT, CDR2 FQNNGV, per germline. Between the trimmed V and J ends, which lost 5 bases and 0 bases, there was a span of 10 bases.

The rearrangement joins TRBV1 to TRBJ2-1; TRBD2 reflects the table's D call only, with no check against the DNA. TRBV1 is recorded as a pseudogene. The CDR3 is 16 residues long. In nucleotides, the CDR3 is TGCACCAGCAGCCATTGGAGACTAGCGGGCCTCAATGAGCAGTTCTTC. Protein: CTSSHWRLAGLNEQFF.